This paragraph covers one T cell receptor (beta chain) sequence. This sample is part of a study of blood T cell repertoires in COVID-19. Study details: Sources were T cells, B-cell-depleted T cells, or PBMCs; the material itself was cDNA or gDNA.

Repertoires were generated with immunoSEQ multiplex PCR, while TCRdb's copy carries only in-frame clones and drops some. The profile covers some 150,000 clones, with more than 75% appearing a single time and approximately 5.4% taken by the ten largest. Sample: peripheral blood. The clonotype originates from a human donor in a cohort sampled during active COVID-19.

CDR3 DNA: TGTGCCAGCTCGCTGTACTCCGGGACAGGGTACCAAGAGACCCAGTACTTC. Its protein product is CASSLYSGTGYQETQYF. The chain carries TRBV18 and TRBJ2-5; 9 nucleotides line up with TRBD1. V shed 6 bases, J shed 0 bases, and the junction held 11 bases outside the gene matches. The CDR3 runs 17 residues. Germline lookup yields CDR1 KGHSH and CDR2 LQKENI.